Below are 24 T cell receptor beta chains sequenced from a single sample in a study of OX40 agonist ivuxolimab in advanced cancers. Some clones are missing from TCRdb's copy, which holds only in-frame ones; the method was immunoSEQ multiplex PCR. The table lists around 80,000 clones, approximately 91% of them singletons, with roughly 0.7% in the top ten. The specimen comprised CD4+ or CD8+ T cells sorted from blood, sampled in a trial of the OX40 agonist ivuxolimab. The receptors shown here come from an adult with an advanced solid tumor such as melanoma, head and neck, liver or kidney cancer.

This clone was recorded once. The rearrangement links TRBV6-5 to TRBJ1-5; D not certain. The CDR3 spans 13 residues. V was pared by 2 bases and J by 3 bases, with 5 bases between. CDR1 and CDR2 (germline): MNHEY, SVGAGI. The CDR3 here is CASSYRDNQPQHF. For the CDR3, the DNA is TGTGCCAGCAGTTACCGGGACAATCAGCCCCAGCATTTT.

DNA for the CDR3: TGCGCCAGCAGCTTGCGGACAGGGTCTGGAAACACCATATATTTT. This codes for CASSLRTGSGNTIYF. The chain uses TRBV5-1 and TRBJ1-3; TRBD1 agrees at 8 bases. The CDR3 spans 15 residues. V gave up 1 base and J gave up 1 base; unmatched junction bases: 1. The germline V gene encodes CDR1 SGHRS and CDR2 YFSETQ.

In regard to this clone: An end of the junction does not agree with germline; a read error may underlie this. The J gene is TRBJ1-1, the V gene TRBV19; 7 bases agree with TRBD1. Germline assignment: CDR1 LNHDA and CDR2 SQIVND (reference sequence). This CDR3 is built from 16 residues. CDR3 in amino acids: CASSLDVTGVGTEAFF. The CDR3 DNA sequence: TGTGCCAGTAGTTTAGATGTCACAGGGGTTGGAACTGAAGCTTTCTTT.

This chain links TRBV9 with TRBJ2-3, with D uncertain. The V end lost 0 bases, the J end lost 3 bases, and 11 bases lay between the germline ends. From germline, CDR1 is SGDLS and CDR2 YYNGEE. The CDR3 is made up of 15 amino acids. The CDR3 loop reads CASSVGVGPTDTQYF. Here the CDR3 DNA reads TGTGCCAGCAGCGTAGGGGTAGGGCCGACAGATACGCAGTATTTT.

The chain uses TRBV30 and TRBJ1-4; D gene unclear. The V end lost 2 bases, the J end lost 0 bases, and 13 bases lay between the germline ends. Germline lookup yields CDR1 GTSNPN and CDR2 SVGIG (reference sequence). The CDR3 is made up of 16 amino acids. CDR3 residues: CAWSITRGATNEKLFF. The CDR3 coding sequence is TGTGCCTGGAGTATAACACGGGGTGCAACTAATGAAAAACTGTTTTTT.

J is TRBJ2-2 and V is TRBV7-3; the match to TRBD2 covers 10 bases. Germline loops: CDR1 SGHTA, CDR2 FQGTGA. With 5 bases clipped from V and 2 bases from J, the junction kept 14 bases outside the gene matches. The CDR3 sequence is 19 residues long. The CDR3 region has the DNA TGTGCCAGCAGCCTCCTTCCTAGCGGGAGTCGGGGCAACACCGGGGAGCTGTTTTTT. This encodes CASSLLPSGSRGNTGELFF.

This clone was seen just once. This chain joins TRBV19 and TRBJ2-2; 7 nucleotides align to TRBD1. Germline lookup yields CDR1 LNHDA and CDR2 SQIVND (reference sequence). The CDR3 runs 14 residues. Trimming took 6 bases from V and 1 from J; bases not matched to a gene: 2. The CDR3 nucleotides read TGTGCCAGTAGAAGGACAGGGAACACCGGGGAGCTGTTTTTT. Protein sequence: CASRRTGNTGELFF.

This rearrangement joins TRBV7-8 to TRBJ2-5; tentatively, D is TRBD2 (6 bases). Trimming stripped 7 bases from V and 4 bases from J, with 16 bases between. Germline V CDR1 and CDR2: SGHVS, FQNEAQ. The CDR3 is 14 amino acids. The CDR3 loop reads CASTHSFGGETQYF. In nucleotides, the CDR3 is TGTGCCAGCACCCATTCTTTCGGGGGAGAGACCCAGTACTTC. The whole variable domain, remainder taken from reference TRBV7-8 and TRBJ2-5, is GAGVSQSPRYKVAKRGQDVALRCDPISGHVSLFWYQQALGQGPEFLTYFQNEAQLDKSGLPSDRFFAERPEGSVSTLKIQRTQQEDSAVYLCASTHSFGGETQYFGPGTRLLVL.

The V and J genes are TRBV28 and TRBJ1-2, with TRBD1 matching 7 bases. This CDR3 spans 13 amino acids. CDR1 is MDHEN, CDR2 SYDVKM, per germline. V shed 5 bases and J 4 bases; nucleotides not matched to a gene: 4. DNA for the CDR3: TGTGCCAGCAGTGCCGGGACAGTCTATGGCTACACCTTC. It translates to CASSAGTVYGYTF.

The chain has TRBV5-6 and TRBJ2-1, with unresolved D. Looked up from germline, CDR1 is SGHDT and CDR2 is YYEEEE. Trimming took 7 bases from V and 1 from J, leaving 15 bases between them. The CDR3 is 15 residues long. CDR3 in DNA: TGTGCCAGCTTCTCCATGGGATTATCCTACAATGAGCAGTTCTTC. Translation: CASFSMGLSYNEQFF.

The V gene is TRBV9, the J gene TRBJ1-1, with D unresolved. CDR1 and CDR2 (germline): SGDLS, YYNGEE. This CDR3 spans 14 amino acids. The V end was cut by 0 bases, the J end by 2 bases, with 8 bases between. The CDR3: CASSVGGFNTEAFF. DNA for the CDR3: TGTGCCAGCAGCGTAGGAGGATTTAACACTGAAGCTTTCTTT.

The chain joins TRBV30 to TRBJ1-5; D is possibly TRBD1 (5 bases). The CDR3 extends over 9 amino acids. Germline V CDR1 and CDR2: GTSNPN, SVGIG (reference sequence). Trimming shortened V by 5 bases and J by 9 bases, and 5 bases separated the two germline ends. The DNA for the CDR3 is TGTGCCTGGGGGGCGCCCCAGCATTTT. It specifies CAWGAPQHF.

This chain joins TRBV18 and TRBJ1-2, with TRBD1 as a possible D gene (5 bases). V lost 3 bases, J lost 5 bases, and 19 bases lay in between. Germline CDR1 and CDR2: KGHSH and LQKENI. This CDR3 is 16 amino acids long. The CDR3 is CASSPPNGDLQYGYTF. The CDR3 DNA reads as TGTGCCAGCTCACCGCCAAACGGGGACCTCCAATATGGCTACACCTTC. The whole variable domain, filled in from reference TRBV18 and TRBJ1-2, reads NAGVMQNPRHLVRRRGQEARLRCSPMKGHSHVYWYRQLPEEGLKFMVYLQKENIIDESGMPKERFSAEFPKEGPSILRIQQVVRGDSAAYFCASSPPNGDLQYGYTFGSGTRLTVV.

The chain is built from TRBV7-2 and TRBJ2-3, with D unclear. V was pared by 4 bases and J by 8 bases, with 16 bases between. Per the germline V gene, CDR1 is SGHTA and CDR2 is FQGNSA. There are 14 residues in the CDR3. CDR3 DNA sequence: TGTGCCAGCAGCTGGGATTCTAGGCGAGGTACGCAGTATTTT. Amino acid sequence: CASSWDSRRGTQYF.

The chain uses TRBV6-5 and TRBJ2-1; D tentatively fits TRBD1 or TRBD2 (5 bases each). The germline V and J ends were trimmed by 0 bases and 6 bases, with 9 bases remaining between them. Germline-derived CDR1 and CDR2 are MNHEY and SVGAGI. CDR3 length equals 14 residues. CDR3 DNA sequence: TGTGCCAGCAGTTACTCGAGGGGTCGCAATGAGCAGTTCTTC. Its translation is CASSYSRGRNEQFF.

The CDR3, as DNA: TGTGCCAGCAGTTTCCGGGGACGGGGCACAGATACGCAGTATTTT. Translating gives CASSFRGRGTDTQYF. V is TRBV27 and J is TRBJ2-3; the D gene could be TRBD1 or TRBD2 (5 bases each). The CDR3 consists of 15 residues. Trimming stripped 3 bases from V and 1 base from J, with 11 bases between. Germline V gene lookup returns CDR1 MNHEY and CDR2 SMNVEV (reference sequence).

The chain employs TRBV19 and TRBJ2-7, with a weak D call TRBD1 (6 bases). Trimming removed 5 bases from V and 0 bases from J, with 8 bases in between. The CDR3 extends over 13 amino acids. Germline values: CDR1 LNHDA, CDR2 SQIVND (reference sequence). The CDR3 region has the DNA TGTGCCAGTAGTCACAGGGTCTCCTACGAGCAGTACTTC. Amino acid sequence: CASSHRVSYEQYF.

V gene TRBV5-1 combines with J gene TRBJ2-1; 14 bases fit TRBD2. Germline-derived CDR1 and CDR2 are SGHRS and YFSETQ. The CDR3 is 17 residues long. Trimming at V came to 0 bases and at J to 7 bases, leaving 6 bases not matched to a gene. CDR3 loop: CASSLAAGTSGRNEQFF. CDR3 in DNA: TGCGCCAGCAGCTTGGCCGCCGGGACTAGCGGGAGAAATGAGCAGTTCTTC.

The chain employs TRBV6-1 and TRBJ2-7; 9 positions match TRBD1. The V segment lost 6 bases and the J segment 1 base; nucleotides outside the gene matches: 7. Looked up from germline, CDR1 is MNHNS and CDR2 is SASEGT. This CDR3 is 15 amino acids long. CDR3 loop: CASRLSGTGSYEQYF. In DNA form, the CDR3 reads TGTGCCAGCAGGCTCTCCGGGACAGGGTCCTACGAGCAGTACTTC.

Remarks on this clone: The same CDR3 can be traced to other DNA sequences in this sample. The chain couples TRBV27 to TRBJ1-5; D is undetermined. The ends were cut back, 5 bases at V and 1 base at J, with 12 bases in the middle. The CDR3 is 15 amino acids. Germline CDR1 is MNHEY and CDR2 is SMNVEV (reference sequence). The CDR3 nucleotides read TGTGCCAGCAGTCCACGGGTAGCGAGCAATCAGCCCCAGCATTTT. This translates into CASSPRVASNQPQHF.

This clone has only one observation. The gene calls are TRBV5-1 and TRBJ1-3; 7 nucleotides agree with TRBD1. Germline values: CDR1 SGHRS, CDR2 YFSETQ. The CDR3 is 14 amino acids. V shed 4 bases and J 1 base; nucleotides not matched to a gene: 2. The CDR3 spells CASSPTGSGNTIYF. The CDR3 bases are TGCGCCAGCAGCCCGACAGGGTCTGGAAACACCATATATTTT.

The chain employs TRBV11-2 and TRBJ1-4; D remains ambiguous. The CDR3 spans 16 residues. Germline V CDR1 and CDR2: SGHAT, FQNNGV. The ends were cut back, 1 base at V and 7 bases at J, with 16 bases in the middle. CDR3 protein: CASSLGVGQLGEKLFF. DNA of the CDR3: TGTGCCAGCAGCTTAGGGGTGGGTCAGCTCGGTGAAAAACTGTTTTTT.

The V and J genes are TRBV28 and TRBJ1-1; D is ambiguous. Germline CDR1 is MDHEN and CDR2 is SYDVKM. Trimming stripped 3 bases from V and 4 bases from J, with 12 bases between. The CDR3 totals 14 residues. CDR3 DNA sequence: TGTGCCAGCAGTTTTTTGGAGGGAGGCACTGAAGCTTTCTTT. Amino acids: CASSFLEGGTEAFF.

The V call is TRBV14, the J call TRBJ1-1; D is undetermined. There are 13 residues in the CDR3. Trimming took 0 bases from V and 9 from J, leaving 11 bases between them. Germline loops: CDR1 SGHDN, CDR2 FVKESK. The CDR3 protein is CASSQDRRAKAFF. The CDR3, as DNA: TGTGCCAGCAGCCAAGATCGGAGGGCCAAAGCTTTCTTT.